These 2 T cell receptor beta chains originate from one sample sequenced in a study of blood T cell repertoires in COVID-19. Assay: immunoSEQ multiplex PCR; the TCRdb copy retains only in-frame clones and omits some. The sample has about 220,000 clones, approximately 86% seen once. The material sequenced was peripheral blood. All receptors derive from a woman aged 45 to 65 with COVID-19, enrolled during active disease.

The gene calls are TRBV19 and TRBJ1-6; 7 nucleotides match TRBD1. The CDR3 consists of 17 residues. V lost 4 bases to trimming and J lost 7 bases; unmatched junction nucleotides: 13. The V gene's germline CDR1 is LNHDA and CDR2 SQIVND (reference sequence). The CDR3 is CASSTRTGTTRNSPLHF. In DNA, the CDR3 is TGTGCCAGTAGTACACGGACAGGAACGACGAGGAATTCACCCCTCCACTTT.

This chain links TRBV7-2 with TRBJ2-3; a possible D gene is TRBD2 (6 bases). Between the trimmed V and J ends, which lost 4 bases and 7 bases, there was a span of 15 bases. CDR3 length: 14 amino acids. Germline values: CDR1 SGHTA, CDR2 FQGNSA. CDR3 bases: TGTGCCAGCAGCTCCGGTTTTAGCGGTTATACGCAGTATTTT. Its translation: CASSSGFSGYTQYF.